The rows below give T cell receptor beta chains drawn from one sample of a study of Graves' ophthalmopathy and Graves' hyperthyroidism. One entry per CDR3 protein, called by TCRdb with MiXCR from the multiplex PCR reads. The sample carries about 1.1 million distinct CDR3 sequences, 35% to 45% recorded once. Sequences were obtained from peripheral blood or thyroid tissue (not recorded which). The receptors come from an adult man with Graves' hyperthyroidism. CDR3s include the opening cysteine and the closing phenylalanine or tryptophan. D genes are given only for firm matches. Clone size is given for some rows only: seen once, a few or many times, or a class if the clone is expanded.

size	V	J	D	CDR3	DNA
.	TRBV20-1	TRBJ1-4	.	CSARDQRGANTEKLFF	TGCAGTGCTAGAGATCAGAGGGGGGCGAACACTGAAAAACTGTTTTTT
many	TRBV6-5	TRBJ2-2	.	CASSELSAGELFF	TGTGCCAGCAGTGAACTGAGTGCCGGGGAGCTGTTTTTT
.	TRBV7-2	TRBJ1-6	TRBD1	CASNRDRTPQGRDSPLHF	TGTGCCAGCAACCGCGACAGGACACCACAGGGGCGGGATTCACCCCTCCACTTT
many	TRBV7-7	TRBJ2-7	TRBD2	CASSPRRGDEQYF	TGTGCCAGCAGCCCCCGACGGGGGGACGAGCAGTACTTC
.	TRBV7-2	TRBJ2-7	.	CASSLSGGLTYEQYF	TGTGCCAGCAGCTTATCGGGGGGCTTAACCTACGAGCAGTACTTC
many	TRBV7-2	TRBJ2-5	.	CASSFRARRETQYF	TGTGCCAGCAGCTTTCGGGCCCGGCGAGAGACCCAGTACTTC
many	TRBV10-3	TRBJ1-1	TRBD1	CAIRGTGLNTEAFF	TGTGCCATCAGGGGGACAGGGCTGAACACTGAAGCTTTCTTT
many	TRBV4-3	TRBJ2-5	TRBD2	CASSQDSSGRASQTQYF	TGCGCCAGCAGCCAAGATAGCAGCGGGAGGGCGTCACAGACCCAGTACTTC
many	TRBV15	TRBJ1-2	.	CATSRPRDRPHYGYTF	TGTGCCACCAGCAGACCCCGAGACAGGCCGCACTATGGCTACACCTTC
.	TRBV6-1	TRBJ2-5	TRBD1	CASSYSTPRTGGEVVTQYF	TGTGCCAGCAGTTACTCGACTCCTCGGACAGGGGGCGAGGTTGTGACCCAGTACTTC
many	TRBV19	TRBJ1-1	TRBD1	CASSPLTGGEAFF	TGTGCCAGTAGCCCACTCACAGGGGGCGAAGCTTTCTTT
.	TRBV28	TRBJ2-7	TRBD1	CATGDRDYEQYF	TGTGCCACCGGGGACAGAGATTACGAGCAGTACTTC
.	TRBV10-3	TRBJ2-7	.	CAITGTDSYEQYF	TGTGCCATCACCGGGACGGACTCCTACGAGCAGTACTTC
many	TRBV2	TRBJ1-2	.	CASSESTQGSYGYTF	TGTGCCAGCAGTGAGAGTACCCAGGGAAGCTATGGCTACACCTTC
.	TRBV24-1	TRBJ2-1	.	CATSDARANEQFF	TGTGCCACCAGTGACGCTAGGGCCAATGAGCAGTTCTTC
many	TRBV4-1	TRBJ2-7	.	CASSQGGSGGDEQYF	TGCGCCAGCAGCCAAGGTGGCTCCGGGGGTGACGAGCAGTACTTC
.	TRBV12-3/TRBV12-4	TRBJ2-7	TRBD1	CASSPGQGAGFEQYF	TGTGCCAGCAGTCCGGGACAGGGGGCAGGTTTCGAGCAGTACTTC
few	TRBV19	TRBJ1-1	TRBD1	CASSTDFQGADTEAFF	TGTGCCAGTAGTACAGATTTTCAGGGGGCTGACACTGAAGCTTTCTTT
many	TRBV11-2	TRBJ2-7	.	CASSRPRHEQYF	TGTGCCAGCAGCCGCCCCCGCCACGAGCAGTACTTC
many	TRBV20-1	TRBJ2-7	TRBD1	CSGTDRVTYEQYF	TGCAGTGGAACAGACAGGGTTACCTACGAGCAGTACTTC
.	TRBV9	TRBJ1-2	.	CASSLAWGSGYGYTF	TGTGCCAGCAGCTTGGCGTGGGGCTCTGGCTATGGCTACACCTTC
.	TRBV9	TRBJ2-2	.	CASSVEYRFGRSNTGELFF	TGTGCCAGCAGCGTAGAATATCGTTTTGGCAGATCGAACACCGGGGAGCTGTTTTTT
few	TRBV6-5	TRBJ1-5	.	CASKSAGGTGVNQPQHF	TGTGCCAGCAAATCGGCCGGGGGCACGGGGGTCAATCAGCCCCAGCATTTT
.	TRBV10-3	TRBJ2-5	TRBD1	CAISDKGADYQETQYF	TGTGCCATCAGTGATAAGGGGGCGGATTACCAAGAGACCCAGTACTTC
.	TRBV5-1	TRBJ2-2	.	CASSKAMTTGLNTGELFF	TGCGCCAGCAGCAAGGCAATGACCACGGGACTGAACACCGGGGAGCTGTTTTTT
.	TRBV10-3	TRBJ2-2	TRBD2	CASSWGLAGGGTGELFF	TGTGCCAGCAGCTGGGGACTAGCGGGAGGTGGTACCGGGGAGCTGTTTTTT
.	TRBV12-3/TRBV12-4	TRBJ2-2	.	CASSADPGLNTGELFF	TGTGCCAGCAGTGCCGATCCGGGACTTAACACCGGGGAGCTGTTTTTT
many	TRBV19	TRBJ2-5	.	CASRSQDEPQETQYF	TGTGCCAGTAGGAGCCAGGACGAGCCGCAAGAGACCCAGTACTTC
.	TRBV27	TRBJ2-7	.	CASSLSRGIGPFEQYF	TGTGCCAGCAGTTTATCTAGGGGGATTGGTCCGTTCGAGCAGTACTTC
few	TRBV19	TRBJ2-5	TRBD2	CATRLGLAGWVQETQYF	TGTGCCACCAGACTGGGACTAGCGGGATGGGTGCAAGAGACCCAGTACTTC
.	TRBV7-9	TRBJ2-7	TRBD2	CASRISGLAGGPVAYEQYF	TGTGCCAGCAGAATCTCGGGACTAGCGGGAGGGCCGGTCGCCTACGAGCAGTACTTC